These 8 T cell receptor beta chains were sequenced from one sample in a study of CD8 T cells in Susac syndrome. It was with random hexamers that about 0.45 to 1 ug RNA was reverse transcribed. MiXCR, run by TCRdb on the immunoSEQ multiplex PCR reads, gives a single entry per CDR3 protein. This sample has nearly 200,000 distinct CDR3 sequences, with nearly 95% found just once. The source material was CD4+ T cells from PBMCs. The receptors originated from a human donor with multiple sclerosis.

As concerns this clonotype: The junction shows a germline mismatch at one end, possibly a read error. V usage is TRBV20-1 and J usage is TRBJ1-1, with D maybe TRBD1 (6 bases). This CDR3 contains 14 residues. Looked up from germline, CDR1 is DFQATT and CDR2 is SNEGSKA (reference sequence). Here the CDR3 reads CSARDKGGNPEAFF. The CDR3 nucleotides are TGCAGTGCTAGAGATAAAGGGGGGAACCCTGAAGCTTTCTTT.

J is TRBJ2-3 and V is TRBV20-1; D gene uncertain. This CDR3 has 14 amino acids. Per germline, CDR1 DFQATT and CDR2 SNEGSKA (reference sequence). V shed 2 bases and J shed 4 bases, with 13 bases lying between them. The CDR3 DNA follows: TGCAGTGCTAGAAGGGAAAACGGCGCAGATACGCAGTATTTT. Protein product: CSARRENGADTQYF.

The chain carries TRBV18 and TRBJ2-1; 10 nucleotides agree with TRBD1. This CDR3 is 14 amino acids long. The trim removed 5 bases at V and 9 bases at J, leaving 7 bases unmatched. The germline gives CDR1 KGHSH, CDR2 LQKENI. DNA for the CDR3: TGTGCCAGCTCAGCCTTGGACAGGGGGATTGAGCAGTTCTTC. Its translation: CASSALDRGIEQFF.

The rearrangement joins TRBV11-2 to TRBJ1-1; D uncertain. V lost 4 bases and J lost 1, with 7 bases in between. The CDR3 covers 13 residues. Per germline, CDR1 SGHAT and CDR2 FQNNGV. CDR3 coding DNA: TGTGCCAGCAGCTCCTTAACGAACACTGAAGCTTTCTTT. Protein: CASSSLTNTEAFF.

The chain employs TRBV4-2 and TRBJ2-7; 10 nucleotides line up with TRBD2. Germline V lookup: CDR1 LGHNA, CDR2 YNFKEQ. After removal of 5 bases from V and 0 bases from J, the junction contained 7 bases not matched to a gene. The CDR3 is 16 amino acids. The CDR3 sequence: CASSVGLADTSYEQYF. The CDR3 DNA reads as TGTGCCAGCAGCGTCGGACTAGCGGACACCTCCTACGAGCAGTACTTC.

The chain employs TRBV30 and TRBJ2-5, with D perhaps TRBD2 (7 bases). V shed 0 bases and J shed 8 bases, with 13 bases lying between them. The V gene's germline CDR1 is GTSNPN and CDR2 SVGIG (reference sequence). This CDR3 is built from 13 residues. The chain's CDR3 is CAWSVRWGGTQYF. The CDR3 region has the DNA TGTGCCTGGAGTGTACGGTGGGGGGGCACCCAGTACTTC. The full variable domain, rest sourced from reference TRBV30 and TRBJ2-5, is SQTIHQWPATLVQPVGSPLSLECTVEGTSNPNLYWYRQAAGRGLQLLFYSVGIGQISSEVPQNLSASRPQDRQFILSSKKLLLSDSGFYLCAWSVRWGGTQYFGPGTRLLVL.

In DNA, the CDR3 is TGTGCCAGCAGTGTGCGCGGTGGATTATCGGATACGCAGTATTTT. It codes for CASSVRGGLSDTQYF. The chain couples TRBV2 to TRBJ2-3; D gene unclear. The CDR3 is made up of 15 amino acids. Germline V lookup: CDR1 SNHLY, CDR2 FYNNEI. V lost 4 bases to trimming and J lost 6 bases, with 17 bases between them.

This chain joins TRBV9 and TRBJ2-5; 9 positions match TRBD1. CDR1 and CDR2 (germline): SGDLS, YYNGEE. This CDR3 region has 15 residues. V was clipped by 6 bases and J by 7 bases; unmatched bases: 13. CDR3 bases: TGTGCCAGCACCTCGGCACAGGGGGCCGCTGCGACCCAGTACTTC. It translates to CASTSAQGAAATQYF.